The 24 T cell receptor beta chains reported below all come from one sample, sequenced in a study of cytomegalovirus exposure and HLA in healthy donors. Measured with immunoSEQ multiplex PCR; TCRdb has only the in-frame clones, and not every one. The sample lists some 170,000 clones; 86% were seen once. Sequences were obtained from PBMCs. The source of these receptors is a woman aged 18-35 years in good health and CMV-seronegative.

This rearrangement joins TRBV9 to TRBJ2-3; 9 bases fit TRBD2. The CDR3 is 16 amino acids. From germline, CDR1 is SGDLS and CDR2 YYNGEE. V lost 4 bases to trimming and J lost 3 bases; unmatched junction nucleotides: 9. The DNA of the CDR3 is TGTGCCAGCAGCAAAAGCGGGGGGTGGAGTACAGATACGCAGTATTTT. Translation: CASSKSGGWSTDTQYF. The full variable domain, completed using reference TRBV9 and TRBJ2-3, is DSGVTQTPKHLITATGQRVTLRCSPRSGDLSVYWYQQSLDQGLQFLIQYYNGEERAKGNILERFSAQQFPDLHSELNLSSLELGDSALYFCASSKSGGWSTDTQYFGPGTRLTVL.

The rearrangement links TRBV7-8 to TRBJ2-3; 8 bases line up with TRBD2. CDR3 length: 17 amino acids. After removal of 5 bases from V and 1 base from J, the junction contained 11 bases not matched to a gene. CDR1 is SGHVS, CDR2 FQNEAQ, per germline. The CDR3 loop is CASSPTGAGERTDTQYF. Here the CDR3 DNA reads TGTGCCAGCAGCCCTACCGGAGCGGGGGAGCGCACAGATACGCAGTATTTT.

The table lists this clone with a few counts. J is TRBJ1-2 and V is TRBV2; TRBD1 is a possible D gene (5 bases). Trimming shortened V by 1 base and J by 4 bases, and 7 bases separated the two germline ends. This CDR3 region has 13 residues. Per the germline V gene, CDR1 is SNHLY and CDR2 is FYNNEI. CDR3 amino acids: CASSEGGSYGYTF. Here the CDR3 DNA reads TGTGCCAGCAGTGAAGGGGGCAGCTATGGCTACACCTTC. The full variable domain, with the rest looked up from reference TRBV2 and TRBJ1-2, is EPEVTQTPSHQVTQMGQEVILRCVPISNHLYFYWYRQILGQKVEFLVSFYNNEISEKSEIFDDQFSVERPDGSNFTLKIRSTKLEDSAMYFCASSEGGSYGYTFGSGTRLTVV.

The chain carries TRBV7-2 and TRBJ2-3; 14 bases fit TRBD2. This CDR3 region has 16 residues. Per the germline V gene, CDR1 is SGHTA and CDR2 is FQGNSA. Trimming at V came to 6 bases and at J to 5 bases, leaving 7 bases not matched to a gene. CDR3 sequence reads: CASSETSGGGGDTQYF. The CDR3 nucleotides read TGTGCCAGCAGTGAGACTAGCGGGGGGGGAGGAGATACGCAGTATTTT.

The CDR3 DNA sequence: TGTGCCAGCACCCCAAGACCAGGCACTGAAGCTTTCTTT. Translation: CASTPRPGTEAFF. V and J are TRBV11-2 and TRBJ1-1; D remains ambiguous. Germline V lookup: CDR1 SGHAT, CDR2 FQNNGV. V lost 7 bases and J lost 4, with 13 bases in between. This CDR3 spans 13 amino acids.

The rearrangement joins TRBV2 to TRBJ1-2; D gene ambiguous. V lost 4 bases and J lost 3, with 12 bases in between. The CDR3 covers 14 residues. Per germline, CDR1 SNHLY and CDR2 FYNNEI. The CDR3 nucleotides are TGTGCCAGCAGTGCTGCCGGTCATGACTATGGCTACACCTTC. Translated, it gives CASSAAGHDYGYTF.

This clone was counted a few times. Written as DNA, the CDR3 is TGTGCCAGCAGGACAGAGGGAGGCTATGGCTACACCTTC. Its translation: CASRTEGGYGYTF. The chain couples TRBV6-1 to TRBJ1-2; D may be TRBD1 (5 bases). The V end was cut by 6 bases, the J end by 4 bases, with 12 bases between. Germline values: CDR1 MNHNS, CDR2 SASEGT. The CDR3 consists of 13 residues.

The rearrangement uses TRBV7-8 and TRBJ1-2; the D gene is possibly TRBD1 (5 bases). CDR3 size: 14 residues. Trimming removed 4 bases at V and 7 bases at J, with 16 bases between. CDR1 SGHVS and CDR2 FQNEAQ come from the germline V gene. CDR3 DNA sequence: TGTGCCAGCAGCTCCCCCGCAGGGTCTGTTGGCTACACCTTC. Protein: CASSSPAGSVGYTF. The full variable domain, completed using reference TRBV7-8 and TRBJ1-2, is GAGVSQSPRYKVAKRGQDVALRCDPISGHVSLFWYQQALGQGPEFLTYFQNEAQLDKSGLPSDRFFAERPEGSVSTLKIQRTQQEDSAVYLCASSSPAGSVGYTFGSGTRLTVV.

This clone was detected only a few times. As DNA, the CDR3 is TGTGCCAGCAGCGTGGGACAGCATGGCTACACCTTC. The encoded protein is CASSVGQHGYTF. This rearrangement joins TRBV7-2 to TRBJ1-2, with 7 bases identical to TRBD1. This CDR3 comprises 12 residues. CDR1 is SGHTA, CDR2 FQGNSA, per germline. V gave up 5 bases and J gave up 6 bases; unmatched junction bases: 3.

Only one count was recorded for this clone. The chain uses TRBV6-5 and TRBJ2-7, with 12 bases lining up with TRBD2. Per the germline V gene, CDR1 is MNHEY and CDR2 is SVGAGI. After removal of 2 bases from V and 7 bases from J, the junction contained 3 bases not matched to a gene. The CDR3 contains 14 residues. CDR3 protein: CASSYGLAGGEQYF. The CDR3 DNA is TGTGCCAGCAGTTACGGCCTAGCGGGAGGGGAGCAGTACTTC.

CDR3 loop: CASSLVGRGTEAFF. The CDR3, as DNA: TGTGCCAGTAGCCTCGTCGGCAGGGGCACTGAAGCTTTCTTT. The V and J genes are TRBV19 and TRBJ1-1; a weak D match, TRBD1 (6 bases). CDR1 and CDR2 from the germline V gene are LNHDA and SQIVND (reference sequence). Deletions cut 6 bases from V and 4 bases from J, with 15 bases between. The CDR3 has 14 amino acids.

The chain recombines TRBV12-5 with TRBJ2-1; 10 bases agree with TRBD2. The CDR3 length is 15 residues. Looked up from germline, CDR1 is LGHNT and CDR2 is FRNRAP. Trimming cost V 3 bases and J 5 bases; bases outside gene matches: 4. Here the CDR3 DNA reads TGTGCTAGTGGTTTAGCACTAGCGGGGAACAATGAGCAGTTCTTC. Protein: CASGLALAGNNEQFF.

V usage is TRBV18 and J usage is TRBJ1-5; perhaps TRBD1 as D (5 bases). The germline V gene encodes CDR1 KGHSH and CDR2 LQKENI. The CDR3 length is 15 residues. V was trimmed by 4 bases and J by 6 bases, leaving 16 bases between them. This chain's CDR3 is CASSLEAYRGQPQHF. In DNA form, the CDR3 reads TGTGCCAGCTCACTCGAGGCTTATAGGGGTCAGCCCCAGCATTTT.

On this clone itself: In the same sample, other DNA sequences code for this CDR3. V and J are TRBV27 and TRBJ1-2; no clear D gene. Germline CDR1 and CDR2: MNHEY and SMNVEV (reference sequence). The CDR3 is 13 amino acids. Trimming removed 5 bases from V and 4 bases from J, with 11 bases in between. This CDR3 is CASSLEVGYGYTF. The CDR3 DNA reads TGTGCCAGCAGTCTTGAGGTTGGCTATGGCTACACCTTC.

With regard to this clone: This sample includes further DNA sequences coding for the same CDR3. CDR3 nucleotide sequence: TGTGCCAGCAGTTCGAGCGGGTCCTACAATGAGCAGTTCTTC. Translating it yields CASSSSGSYNEQFF. J is TRBJ2-1 and V is TRBV27; TRBD2 might be the D (6 bases). CDR1 and CDR2 from the germline V gene are MNHEY and SMNVEV (reference sequence). The CDR3 spans 14 residues. V shed 4 bases and J shed 1 base, with 8 bases lying between them.

This rearrangement joins TRBV19 to TRBJ2-6; D remains ambiguous. Trimming left V 5 bases short and J 1 base short, with 9 bases between. Germline-derived CDR1 and CDR2 are LNHDA and SQIVND (reference sequence). This CDR3 region has 15 residues. CDR3 nucleotide sequence: TGTGCCAGTAGTCCCAGTTCATCTGGGGCCAACGTCCTGACTTTC. Its translation is CASSPSSSGANVLTF.

J is TRBJ2-2 and V is TRBV19, with 7 bases matching TRBD1. The CDR3 extends over 14 amino acids. Germline V gene data show CDR1 as LNHDA and CDR2 as SQIVND (reference sequence). Trimming at V came to 4 bases and at J to 5 bases, leaving 4 bases not matched to a gene. CDR3 nucleotide sequence: TGTGCCAGTAGTACGACAGGGCAGACCGGGGAGCTGTTTTTT. It is translated as CASSTTGQTGELFF. The full variable domain, completed using reference TRBV19 and TRBJ2-2, is DGGITQSPKYLFRKEGQNVTLSCEQNLNHDAMYWYRQDPGQGLRLIYYSQIVNDFQKGDIAEGYSVSREKKESFPLTVTSAQKNPTAFYLCASSTTGQTGELFFGEGSRLTVL.

The CDR3 DNA follows: TGTGCCAGCGGGTTCCCCGGGACAGGGGTGGGTGGCTACACCTTC. It translates to CASGFPGTGVGGYTF. The chain uses TRBV5-4 and TRBJ1-2; 10 bases match TRBD1. Trimming cost V 7 bases and J 7 bases; bases outside gene matches: 13. The germline gives CDR1 SGHNT, CDR2 YYREEE (reference sequence). The CDR3 is made up of 15 amino acids.

The table lists this clone with a count of one. This chain links TRBV9 with TRBJ2-4, with D tentatively TRBD1 (5 bases). CDR3 length: 14 residues. Trimming left V 0 bases short and J 8 bases short, with 12 bases between. Germline CDR1 and CDR2: SGDLS and YYNGEE. In DNA form, the CDR3 reads TGTGCCAGCAGCGTAGAGGTTGAAGGGGACATTCAGTACTTC. Translated: CASSVEVEGDIQYF.

This clone was counted a few times. The J gene is TRBJ1-1, the V gene TRBV6-5; D unclear. Germline V lookup: CDR1 MNHEY, CDR2 SVGAGI. The CDR3 is made up of 14 amino acids. The V and J ends lost 0 bases and 1 base respectively, with 6 bases between them. Written as DNA, the CDR3 is TGTGCCAGCAGTTACTCGGGGAGGAACACTGAAGCTTTCTTT. It encodes CASSYSGRNTEAFF.

The gene calls are TRBV7-9 and TRBJ2-7, with TRBD1 matching 10 bases. The CDR3 is 16 residues long. V lost 7 bases to trimming and J lost 2 bases; unmatched junction nucleotides: 11. The V gene's germline CDR1 is SEHNR and CDR2 FQNEAQ (reference sequence). CDR3 in amino acids: CASNQGGGTGAYEQYF. CDR3 DNA: TGTGCCAGCAACCAAGGTGGGGGGACAGGGGCCTACGAGCAGTACTTC. The whole variable domain, filled in from reference TRBV7-9 and TRBJ2-7, reads DTGVSQNPRHKITKRGQNVTFRCDPISEHNRLYWYRQTLGQGPEFLTYFQNEAQLEKSRLLSDRFSAERPKGSFSTLEIQRTEQGDSAMYLCASNQGGGTGAYEQYFGPGTRLTVT.

This rearrangement joins TRBV4-1 to TRBJ2-2; 7 bases line up with TRBD2. The CDR3 sequence is 18 residues long. With V trimmed by 1 base and J by 6 bases, 14 bases remained unmatched. Germline CDR1 is MGHRA and CDR2 is YSYEKL. CDR3 region: CASSQVGYRTSESGELFF. The CDR3 DNA is TGCGCCAGCAGCCAAGTCGGCTATCGGACTAGTGAATCCGGGGAGCTGTTTTTT.

V is TRBV6-1 and J is TRBJ1-3, with D uncertain. Germline CDR1 and CDR2: MNHNS and SASEGT. The CDR3 runs to 16 residues. Deletions cut 3 bases from V and 2 bases from J, with 14 bases between. The DNA for the CDR3 is TGTGCCAGCAGTGAGAGCGGCGCTCGAACTGGAAACACCATATATTTT. The encoded protein is CASSESGARTGNTIYF.

The rearrangement uses TRBV6-1 and TRBJ2-3; 8 bases match TRBD1. The germline V gene has CDR1 MNHNS and CDR2 SASEGT. The length of the CDR3 is 15 residues. The V segment lost 7 bases and the J segment 3 bases; nucleotides outside the gene matches: 9. CDR3 bases: TGTGCCAGCACGATCAGACAGGGGTCTACAGATACGCAGTATTTT. Residues: CASTIRQGSTDTQYF.